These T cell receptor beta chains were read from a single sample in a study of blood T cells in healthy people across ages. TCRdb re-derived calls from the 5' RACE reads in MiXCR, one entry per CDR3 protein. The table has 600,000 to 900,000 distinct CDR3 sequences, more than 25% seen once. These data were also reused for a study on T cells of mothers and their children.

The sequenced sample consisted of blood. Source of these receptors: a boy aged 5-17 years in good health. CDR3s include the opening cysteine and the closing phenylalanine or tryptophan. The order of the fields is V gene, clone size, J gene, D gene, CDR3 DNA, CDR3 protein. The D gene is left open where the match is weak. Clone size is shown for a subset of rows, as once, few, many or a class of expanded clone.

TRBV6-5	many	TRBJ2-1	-	TGTGCCAGCAGTCAGACTAGCAATGAGCAGTTCTTC	CASSQTSNEQFF
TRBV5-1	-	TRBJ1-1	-	TGCGCCTTTAAGAGTGAAGCTTTCTTT	CAFKSEAFF
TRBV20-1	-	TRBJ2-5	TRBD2	TGCAGTGCTAGAGACCCAGCTAGCGGATGGGAGACCCAGTACTTC	CSARDPASGWETQYF
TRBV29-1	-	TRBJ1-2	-	TGCAGCGTTGAAGATCAAGGGGTGGGGAAGAAGGACTACACCTTC	CSVEDQGVGKKDYTF
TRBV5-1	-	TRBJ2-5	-	TGCGCCAGCAGCTTGGATACCCAGCAGGGGCCCACCTACTTC	CASSLDTQQGPTYF
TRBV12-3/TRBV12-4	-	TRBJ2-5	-	TGTGCCAGCGGGGCAGGGGATCTTGAGACCCAGTACTTC	CASGAGDLETQYF
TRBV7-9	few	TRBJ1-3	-	TGTGCCAGCAGCCCAAGCTTAGGGCCCATCTACTCTGGAAACACCATATATTTT	CASSPSLGPIYSGNTIYF
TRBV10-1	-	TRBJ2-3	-	TGCGCCAGCAGTGAGTCTGTCACTACGCAGTATTTT	CASSESVTTQYF
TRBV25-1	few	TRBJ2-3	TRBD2	TGTGCCAGCAGTGAATACGGTAGCGGGGCCGATACGACTGTAGATACGCAGTATTTT	CASSEYGSGADTTVDTQYF
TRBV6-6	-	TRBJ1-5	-	TGTGCCAGCAGTCCCCCTCGGGACAAGCAAAATCAGCCCCAGCATTTT	CASSPPRDKQNQPQHF
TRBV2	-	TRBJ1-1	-	TGTGCCAGCAGCCCGGAAGGGGATACTGAAGCTTTCTTT	CASSPEGDTEAFF
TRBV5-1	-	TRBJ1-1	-	TGCGCCAGCAGCCGCGGGACCTCGGGTGAAGCTTTCTTT	CASSRGTSGEAFF
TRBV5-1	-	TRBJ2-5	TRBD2	TGCGCCAGCAGCTCAAACGGACTAGCGGGGTTAGAGACCCAGTACTTC	CASSSNGLAGLETQYF
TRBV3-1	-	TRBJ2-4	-	TGTGCCAGCAGCGGTCGGGAGCCTAAAAACATTCAGTACTTC	CASSGREPKNIQYF
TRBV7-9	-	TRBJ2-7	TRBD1	TGTGCCAGCAGCATCACAGGGGACGAGCAGTACTTC	CASSITGDEQYF
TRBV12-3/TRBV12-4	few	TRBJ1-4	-	TGTGCCAGCAGTTCCTCCCAAGGGCCTCTTGAGGATGAAAAACTGTTTTTT	CASSSSQGPLEDEKLFF
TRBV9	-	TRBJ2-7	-	TGTGCCAGCAGCGTGAGTGTTGGGGCCTCCTACGAGCAGTACTTC	CASSVSVGASYEQYF
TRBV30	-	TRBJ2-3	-	TGTGCCTGGAGTGTGGGGGTAGATACGCAGTATTTT	CAWSVGVDTQYF
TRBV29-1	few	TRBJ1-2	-	TGCAGCGTTGAAGGAAGAGGAGACAGCACCTATGGCTACACCTTC	CSVEGRGDSTYGYTF
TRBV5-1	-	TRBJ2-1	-	TGCGCCAGCAGCGAGGGACCGCCGAGCTCCTACAATGAGCAGTTCTTC	CASSEGPPSSYNEQFF
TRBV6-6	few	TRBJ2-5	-	TGTGCCAGCAGTTACGGGGGGCCGAGGGAGACCCAGTACTTC	CASSYGGPRETQYF
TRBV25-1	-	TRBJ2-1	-	TGTGCCAGCAGTGAGCTCGAGGCAGGGCGCAATGAGCAGTTCTTC	CASSELEAGRNEQFF
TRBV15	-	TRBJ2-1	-	TGTGCCACCAGCAGTCCCAAAGGGTCGGCGCGGAGCTCCTACAATGAGCAGTTCTTC	CATSSPKGSARSSYNEQFF
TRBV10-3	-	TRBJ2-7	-	TGTGCCATCAGCCCAGGACTGGGAGGTGCCTACGAGCAGTACTTC	CAISPGLGGAYEQYF
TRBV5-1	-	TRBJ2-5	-	TGCGCCAGCAGCCCGTCGGGGATGAGAGAGACCCAGTACTTC	CASSPSGMRETQYF
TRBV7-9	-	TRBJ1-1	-	TGTGCCAGCAGCTTAGGGGGGAATGAGGCTTTCTTT	CASSLGGNEAFF
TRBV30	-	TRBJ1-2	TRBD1	TGTGCCTGGAGGACAGGGAGGAACTATGGCTACGCCTTC	CAWRTGRNYGYAF
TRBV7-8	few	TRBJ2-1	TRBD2	TGTGCCAGCAGCTTACCACTAGCGGGGTTCCTATACAATGAGCAGTTCTTC	CASSLPLAGFLYNEQFF
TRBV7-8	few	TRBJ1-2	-	TGTGCCAGCAGCTTAGCCTACTCCGGGTACAACTATGGCTACACCTTC	CASSLAYSGYNYGYTF
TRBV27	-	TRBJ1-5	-	TGTGCCAGCAGCTCCGGACTTTCCCATCAGCCCCAGCATTTT	CASSSGLSHQPQHF
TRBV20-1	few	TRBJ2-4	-	TGCAGTGCTAGATTAGCAGGGAATCAGTACTTC	CSARLAGNQYF
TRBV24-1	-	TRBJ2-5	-	TGTGCCACCAGTGGGGGGGTACATCTTATCGAGGAGACCCAGTACTTC	CATSGGVHLIEETQYF
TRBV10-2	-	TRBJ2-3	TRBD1	TGCGCCAGCCTGGACAGGGCAGATACGCAGTATTTT	CASLDRADTQYF
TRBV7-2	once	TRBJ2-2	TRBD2	TGTGCCAGCGGACTAGAAGTCCCCGGGGAGCTGTTTTTT	CASGLEVPGELFF
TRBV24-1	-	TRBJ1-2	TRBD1	TGTGCCACCAGTGACAACAGGGGGCCCGGCTACACCTTC	CATSDNRGPGYTF
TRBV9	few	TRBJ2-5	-	TGTGCCAGCAGCGTAGCGAGGGTATCGGAGACCCAGTACTTC	CASSVARVSETQYF
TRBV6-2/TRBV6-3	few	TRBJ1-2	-	TGTGCCAGCAGTTACTCGGTTGAGGGGGGCGTCTATGGCTACACCTTC	CASSYSVEGGVYGYTF
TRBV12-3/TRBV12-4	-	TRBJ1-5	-	TGTGCCAGCAGCTCGGGGGTGTTTCGCAATCAGCCCCAGCATTTT	CASSSGVFRNQPQHF
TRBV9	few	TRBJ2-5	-	TGTGCCAGCAGCGTAGCTTGGACTGAAGAGACCCAGTACTTC	CASSVAWTEETQYF
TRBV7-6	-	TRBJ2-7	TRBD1	TGTGCCAGCAGCTTAGCGCAACAGGGGGACTACGAGCAGTACTTC	CASSLAQQGDYEQYF